Below, one T cell receptor beta chain is given with its context. This specimen comes from a study of blood T cell repertoires in COVID-19. The CDR3 covers 16 residues. Per germline, CDR1 SGHRS and CDR2 YFSETQ. V trimming: 4 bases; J trimming: 5 bases; junction bases outside the gene matches: 8. Original processing notes: Amplification of reference gene primers was used by the study to estimate nucleated cell counts. The method was immunoSEQ multiplex PCR; TCRdb's version includes in-frame clones alone and lacks a portion of them. The DNA was the basis for D and trimming; V, J and clone size are from that table. This repertoire shows under 50,000 clones, roughly nine tenths found once; its top ten account for approximately 4.5%. The Seattle site enrolled patients during active infection and followed them longitudinally.

Sequencing was done on a sample of peripheral blood. The TCR was taken from a man in his sixties with COVID-19, enrolled during active disease. The chain has TRBV5-1 and TRBJ2-3, with 12 positions matching TRBD2. The DNA of the CDR3 is TGCGCCAGCAGCCCGAGGACTAGCGGGATTAAAGATACGCAGTATTTT. It encodes CASSPRTSGIKDTQYF.